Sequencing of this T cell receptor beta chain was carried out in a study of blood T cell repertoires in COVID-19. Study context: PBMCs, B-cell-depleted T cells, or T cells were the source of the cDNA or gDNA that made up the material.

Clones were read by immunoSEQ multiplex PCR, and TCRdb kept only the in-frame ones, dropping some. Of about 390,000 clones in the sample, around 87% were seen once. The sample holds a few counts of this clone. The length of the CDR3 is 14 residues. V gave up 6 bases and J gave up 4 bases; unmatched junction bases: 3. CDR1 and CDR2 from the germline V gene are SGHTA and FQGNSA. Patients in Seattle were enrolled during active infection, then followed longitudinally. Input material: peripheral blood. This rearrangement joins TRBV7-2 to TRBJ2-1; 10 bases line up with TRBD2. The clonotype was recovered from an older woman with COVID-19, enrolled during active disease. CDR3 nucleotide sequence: TGTGCCAGCAGAGCGGGGGGGGCTTACAATGAGCAGTTCTTC. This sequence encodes CASRAGGAYNEQFF.